This T cell receptor (beta chain) was recovered during a study of Graves' ophthalmopathy and Graves' hyperthyroidism. RNA served as the template for amplifying TCR beta CDR3 regions. Second-round multiplex PCR came after a first-round RT-PCR that employed HTBI primers. TCRdb itself ran the multiplex PCR reads through MiXCR, one entry per CDR3 protein. This table has 1 million to 1.3 million distinct CDR3 sequences, about two fifths appearing once. The diagnosis combined clinical symptoms, thyroxine, TRAb, thyroid ultrasound and orbital computed tomography scans. The study's findings and limits: Using 13 signatures, a model distinguished ophthalmopathy from stable hyperthyroidism, reaching 87.88% sensitivity and 65% to 84% specificity.

This clonotype appeared many times. Its antigen is not known. The clonotype was recovered from an adult man with Graves' hyperthyroidism. The specimen sequenced was peripheral blood or thyroid tissue (not recorded which).

CDR3 nucleotide sequence: TGTGCCATCACGGGGGGTATTAATGAAAAACTGTTTTTT. Its protein product is CAITGGINEKLFF. V and J are TRBV10-3 and TRBJ1-4, with a weak D call TRBD1 (5 bases). The CDR3 consists of 13 residues. CDR1 and CDR2 from the germline V gene are ENHRY and SYGVKD. V lost 7 bases to trimming and J lost 4 bases, with 10 bases between them.